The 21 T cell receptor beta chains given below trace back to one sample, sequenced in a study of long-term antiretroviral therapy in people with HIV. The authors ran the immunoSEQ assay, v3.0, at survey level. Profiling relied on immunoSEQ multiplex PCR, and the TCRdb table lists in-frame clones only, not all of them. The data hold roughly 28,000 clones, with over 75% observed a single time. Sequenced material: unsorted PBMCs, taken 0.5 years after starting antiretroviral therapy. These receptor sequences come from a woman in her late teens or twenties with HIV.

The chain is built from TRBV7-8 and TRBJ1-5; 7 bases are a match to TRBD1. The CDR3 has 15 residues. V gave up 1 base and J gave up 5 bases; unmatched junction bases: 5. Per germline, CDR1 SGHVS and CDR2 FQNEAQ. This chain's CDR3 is CASSLGQGGHQPQHF. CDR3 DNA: TGTGCCAGCAGCTTAGGACAGGGAGGGCATCAGCCCCAGCATTTT.

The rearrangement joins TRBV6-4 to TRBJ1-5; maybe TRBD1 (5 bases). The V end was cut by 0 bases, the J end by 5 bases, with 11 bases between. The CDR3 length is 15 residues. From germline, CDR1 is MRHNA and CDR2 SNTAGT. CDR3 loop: CASSDSAGLDQPQHF. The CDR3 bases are TGTGCCAGCAGTGACTCAGCAGGGTTGGATCAGCCCCAGCATTTT.

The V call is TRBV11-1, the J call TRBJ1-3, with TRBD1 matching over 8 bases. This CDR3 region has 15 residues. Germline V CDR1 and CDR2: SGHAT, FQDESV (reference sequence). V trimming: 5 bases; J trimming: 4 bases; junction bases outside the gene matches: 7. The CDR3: CASSPTGGTGNTIYF. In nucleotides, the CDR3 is TGTGCCAGCAGCCCTACAGGGGGAACCGGAAACACCATATATTTT.

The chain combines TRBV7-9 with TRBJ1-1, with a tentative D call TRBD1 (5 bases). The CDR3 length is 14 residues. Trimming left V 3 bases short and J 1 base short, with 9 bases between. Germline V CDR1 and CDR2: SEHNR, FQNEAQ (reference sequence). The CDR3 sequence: CASSFMGENTEAFF. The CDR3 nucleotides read TGTGCCAGCAGCTTTATGGGGGAGAACACTGAAGCTTTCTTT.

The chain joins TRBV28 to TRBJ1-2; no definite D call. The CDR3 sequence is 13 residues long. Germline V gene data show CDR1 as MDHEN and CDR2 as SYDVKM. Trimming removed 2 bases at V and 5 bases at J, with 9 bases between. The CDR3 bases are TGTGCCAGCAGTTTAGACGGTATTTATGGCTACACCTTC. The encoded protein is CASSLDGIYGYTF.

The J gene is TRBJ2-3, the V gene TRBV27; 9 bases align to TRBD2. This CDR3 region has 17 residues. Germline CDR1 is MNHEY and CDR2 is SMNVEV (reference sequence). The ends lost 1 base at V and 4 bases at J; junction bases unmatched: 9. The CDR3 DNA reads TGTGCCAGCAGTTTATTCGGTAGCGGGAGTTTTTCAGATACGCAGTATTTT. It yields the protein CASSLFGSGSFSDTQYF.

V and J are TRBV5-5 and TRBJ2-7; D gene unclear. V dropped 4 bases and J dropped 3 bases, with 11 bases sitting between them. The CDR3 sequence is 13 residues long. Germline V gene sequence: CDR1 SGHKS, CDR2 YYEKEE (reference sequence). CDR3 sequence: CASSQTLVYEQYF. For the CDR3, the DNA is TGTGCCAGCAGCCAGACACTGGTCTACGAGCAGTACTTC. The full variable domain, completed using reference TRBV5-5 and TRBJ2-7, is DAGVTQSPTHLIKTRGQQVTLRCSPISGHKSVSWYQQVLGQGPQFIFQYYEKEERGRGNFPDRFSARQFPNYSSELNVNALLLGDSALYLCASSQTLVYEQYFGPGTRLTVT.

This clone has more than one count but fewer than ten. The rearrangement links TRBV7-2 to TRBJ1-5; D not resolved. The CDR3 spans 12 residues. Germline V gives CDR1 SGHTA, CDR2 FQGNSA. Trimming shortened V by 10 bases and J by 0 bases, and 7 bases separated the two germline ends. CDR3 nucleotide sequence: TGTGCCACCGCCCTTAGCAATCAGCCCCAGCATTTT. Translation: CATALSNQPQHF.

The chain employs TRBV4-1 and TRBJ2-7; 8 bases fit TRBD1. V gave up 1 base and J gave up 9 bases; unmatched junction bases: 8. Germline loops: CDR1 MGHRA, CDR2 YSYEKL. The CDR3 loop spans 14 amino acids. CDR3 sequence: CASSQARDRPGQYF. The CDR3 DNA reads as TGCGCCAGCAGCCAAGCCCGGGACAGGCCCGGGCAGTACTTC.

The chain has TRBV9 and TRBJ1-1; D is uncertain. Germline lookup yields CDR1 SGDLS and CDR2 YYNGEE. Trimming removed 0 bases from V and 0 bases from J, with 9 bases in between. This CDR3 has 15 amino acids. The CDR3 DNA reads TGTGCCAGCAGCGTAGGAGCAGTAATGAACACTGAAGCTTTCTTT. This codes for CASSVGAVMNTEAFF. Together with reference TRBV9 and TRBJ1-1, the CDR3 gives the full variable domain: DSGVTQTPKHLITATGQRVTLRCSPRSGDLSVYWYQQSLDQGLQFLIQYYNGEERAKGNILERFSAQQFPDLHSELNLSSLELGDSALYFCASSVGAVMNTEAFFGQGTRLTVV.

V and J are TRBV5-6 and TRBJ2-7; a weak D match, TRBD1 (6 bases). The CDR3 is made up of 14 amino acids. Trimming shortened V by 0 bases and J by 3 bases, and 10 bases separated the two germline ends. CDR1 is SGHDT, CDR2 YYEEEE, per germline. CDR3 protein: CASSLVDSIYEQYF. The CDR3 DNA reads TGTGCCAGCAGCTTGGTGGACAGCATCTACGAGCAGTACTTC.

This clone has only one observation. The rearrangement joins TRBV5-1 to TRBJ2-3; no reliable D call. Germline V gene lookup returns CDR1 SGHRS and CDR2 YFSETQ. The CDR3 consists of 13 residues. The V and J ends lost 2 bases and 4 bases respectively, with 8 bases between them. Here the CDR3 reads CASSLNTADTQYF. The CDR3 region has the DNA TGCGCCAGCAGCTTAAATACGGCAGATACGCAGTATTTT. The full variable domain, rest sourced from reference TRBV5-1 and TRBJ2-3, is KAGVTQTPRYLIKTRGQQVTLSCSPISGHRSVSWYQQTPGQGLQFLFEYFSETQRNKGNFPGRFSGRQFSNSRSEMNVSTLELGDSALYLCASSLNTADTQYFGPGTRLTVL.

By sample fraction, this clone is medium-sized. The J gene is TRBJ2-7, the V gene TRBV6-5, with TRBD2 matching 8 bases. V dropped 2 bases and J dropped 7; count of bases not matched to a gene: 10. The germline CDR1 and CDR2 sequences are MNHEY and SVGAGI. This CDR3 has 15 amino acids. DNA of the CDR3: TGTGCCAGCAGTTACGGATCGGGAGGGCCGGATGAGCAGTACTTC. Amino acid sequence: CASSYGSGGPDEQYF.

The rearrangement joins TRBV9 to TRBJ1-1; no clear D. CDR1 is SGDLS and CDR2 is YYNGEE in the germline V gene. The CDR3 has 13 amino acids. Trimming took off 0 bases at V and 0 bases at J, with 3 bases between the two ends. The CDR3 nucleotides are TGTGCCAGCAGCGTAGGCATGAACACTGAAGCTTTCTTT. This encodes CASSVGMNTEAFF.

CDR3 residues: CASSTGQHNEKLFF. DNA for the CDR3: TGTGCCAGCAGTACTGGACAACATAATGAAAAACTGTTTTTT. This chain joins TRBV6-1 and TRBJ1-4; a weak D match, TRBD1 (5 bases). Germline-derived CDR1 and CDR2 are MNHNS and SASEGT. The CDR3 is 14 residues long. V lost 5 bases, J lost 4 bases, and 11 bases lay in between.

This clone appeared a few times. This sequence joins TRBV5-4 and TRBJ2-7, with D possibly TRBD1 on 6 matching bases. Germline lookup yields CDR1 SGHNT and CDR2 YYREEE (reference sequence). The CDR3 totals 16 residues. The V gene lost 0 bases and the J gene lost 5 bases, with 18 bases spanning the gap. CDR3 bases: TGTGCCAGCAGCTTGGCCTCTCGGACAGTCGGGGACGAGCAGTACTTC. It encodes CASSLASRTVGDEQYF.

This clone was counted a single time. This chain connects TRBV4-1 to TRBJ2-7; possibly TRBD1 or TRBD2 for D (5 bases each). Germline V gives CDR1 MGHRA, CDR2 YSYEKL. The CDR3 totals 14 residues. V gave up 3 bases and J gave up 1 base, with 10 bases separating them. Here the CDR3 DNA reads TGCGCCAGCAGCCACCGGGACGGATCCTACGAGCAGTACTTC. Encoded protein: CASSHRDGSYEQYF.

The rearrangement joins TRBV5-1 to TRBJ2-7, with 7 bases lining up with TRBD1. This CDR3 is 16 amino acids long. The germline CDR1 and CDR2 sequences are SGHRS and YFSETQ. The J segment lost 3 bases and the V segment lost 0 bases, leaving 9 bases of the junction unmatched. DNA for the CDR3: TGCGCCAGCAGCTTGGTCCAGGGGGTGTTCGGCTACGAGCAGTACTTC. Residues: CASSLVQGVFGYEQYF.

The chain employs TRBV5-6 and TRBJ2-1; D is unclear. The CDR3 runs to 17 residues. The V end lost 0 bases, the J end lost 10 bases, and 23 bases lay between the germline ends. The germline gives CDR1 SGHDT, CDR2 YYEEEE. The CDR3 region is CASSLEVRDSENREQFF. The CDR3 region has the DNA TGTGCCAGCAGCTTGGAAGTCCGCGACTCCGAAAACCGGGAGCAGTTCTTC.

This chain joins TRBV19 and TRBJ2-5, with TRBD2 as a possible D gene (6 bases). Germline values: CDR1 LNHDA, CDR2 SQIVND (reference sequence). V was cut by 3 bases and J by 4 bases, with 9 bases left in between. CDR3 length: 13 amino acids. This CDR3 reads CASSILARETQYF. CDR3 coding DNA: TGTGCCAGTAGTATCCTAGCGCGAGAGACCCAGTACTTC.

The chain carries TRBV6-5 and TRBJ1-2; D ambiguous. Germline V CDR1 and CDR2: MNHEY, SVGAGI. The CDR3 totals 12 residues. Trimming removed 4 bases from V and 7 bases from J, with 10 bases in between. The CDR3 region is CASSFVGSGYTF. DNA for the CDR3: TGTGCCAGCAGTTTCGTTGGGAGTGGCTACACCTTC.